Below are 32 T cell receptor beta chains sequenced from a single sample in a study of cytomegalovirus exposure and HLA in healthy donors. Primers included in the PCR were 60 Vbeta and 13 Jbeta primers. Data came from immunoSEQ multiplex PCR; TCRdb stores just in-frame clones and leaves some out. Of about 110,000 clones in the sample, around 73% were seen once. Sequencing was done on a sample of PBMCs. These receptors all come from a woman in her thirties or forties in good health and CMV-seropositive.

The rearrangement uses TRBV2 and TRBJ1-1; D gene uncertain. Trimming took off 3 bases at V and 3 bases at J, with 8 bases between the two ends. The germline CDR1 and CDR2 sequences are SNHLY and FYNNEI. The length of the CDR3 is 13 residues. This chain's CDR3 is CASSDRGYTEAFF. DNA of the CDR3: TGTGCCAGCAGTGATCGGGGTTACACTGAAGCTTTCTTT.

CDR3 sequence: CAISRKVLSSYEQYF. The CDR3 DNA reads as TGTGCCATCAGTAGAAAAGTTTTGAGCTCCTACGAGCAGTACTTC. This chain joins TRBV10-3 and TRBJ2-7; no firm D call. The germline V and J ends were trimmed by 5 bases and 0 bases, with 14 bases remaining between them. The V gene's germline CDR1 is ENHRY and CDR2 SYGVKD. The CDR3 extends over 15 amino acids.

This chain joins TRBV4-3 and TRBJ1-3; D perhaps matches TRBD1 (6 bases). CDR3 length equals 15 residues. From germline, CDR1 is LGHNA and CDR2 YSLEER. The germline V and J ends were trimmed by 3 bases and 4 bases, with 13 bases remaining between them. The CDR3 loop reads CASSQGRDNGNTIYF. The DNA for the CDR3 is TGCGCCAGCAGCCAGGGACGGGACAACGGAAACACCATATATTTT.

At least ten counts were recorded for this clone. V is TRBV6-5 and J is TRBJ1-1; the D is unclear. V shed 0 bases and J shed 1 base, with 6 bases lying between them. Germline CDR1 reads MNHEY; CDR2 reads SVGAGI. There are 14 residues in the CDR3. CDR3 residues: CASSYSMRNTEAFF. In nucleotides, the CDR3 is TGTGCCAGCAGTTACTCGATGAGGAACACTGAAGCTTTCTTT.

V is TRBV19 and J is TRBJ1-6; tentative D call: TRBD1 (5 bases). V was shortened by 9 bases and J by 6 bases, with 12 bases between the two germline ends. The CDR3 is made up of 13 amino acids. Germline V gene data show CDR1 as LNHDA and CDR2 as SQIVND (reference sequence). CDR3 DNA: TGTGCCAGCCATGAAGGGGCTAATTCACCCCTCCACTTT. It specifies CASHEGANSPLHF.

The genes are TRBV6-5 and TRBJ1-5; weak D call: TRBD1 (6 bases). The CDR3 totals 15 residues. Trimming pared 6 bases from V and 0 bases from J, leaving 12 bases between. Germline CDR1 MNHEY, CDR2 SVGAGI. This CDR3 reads CASRITGYSNQPQHF. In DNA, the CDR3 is TGTGCCAGCAGGATAACAGGGTATAGCAATCAGCCCCAGCATTTT.

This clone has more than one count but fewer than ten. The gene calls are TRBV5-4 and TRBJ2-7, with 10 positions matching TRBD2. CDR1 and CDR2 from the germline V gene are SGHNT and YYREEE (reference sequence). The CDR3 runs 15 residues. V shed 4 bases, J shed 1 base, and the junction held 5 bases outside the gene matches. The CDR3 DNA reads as TGTGCCAGCAGCGAAACTAGCGGGGCTTCCTACGAGCAGTACTTC. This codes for CASSETSGASYEQYF.

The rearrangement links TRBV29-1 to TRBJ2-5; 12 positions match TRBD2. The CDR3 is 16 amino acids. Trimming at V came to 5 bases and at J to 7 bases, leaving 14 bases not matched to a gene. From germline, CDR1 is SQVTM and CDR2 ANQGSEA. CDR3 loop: CSVFAPGLAGRGTQYF. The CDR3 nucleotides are TGCAGCGTTTTTGCTCCGGGACTAGCGGGCAGGGGGACCCAGTACTTC.

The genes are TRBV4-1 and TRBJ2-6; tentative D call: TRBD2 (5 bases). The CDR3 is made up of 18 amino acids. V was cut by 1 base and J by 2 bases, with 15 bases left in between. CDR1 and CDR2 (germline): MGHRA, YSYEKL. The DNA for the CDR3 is TGCGCCAGCAGCCAAGTACCCGGGGTACAGCCTGGGGCCAACGTCCTGACTTTC. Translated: CASSQVPGVQPGANVLTF.

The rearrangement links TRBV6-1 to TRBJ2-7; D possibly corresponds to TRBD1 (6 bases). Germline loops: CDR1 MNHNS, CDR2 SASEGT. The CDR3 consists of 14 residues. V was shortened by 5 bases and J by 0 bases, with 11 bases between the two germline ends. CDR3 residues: CASSSGHYSYEQYF. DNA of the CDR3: TGTGCCAGCAGTTCGGGACATTACTCCTACGAGCAGTACTTC.

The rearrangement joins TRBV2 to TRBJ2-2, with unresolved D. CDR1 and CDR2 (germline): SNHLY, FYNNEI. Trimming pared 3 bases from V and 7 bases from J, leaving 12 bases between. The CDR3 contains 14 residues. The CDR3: CASSDFVGGGELFF. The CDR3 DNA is TGTGCCAGCAGTGATTTCGTCGGTGGCGGGGAGCTGTTTTTT.

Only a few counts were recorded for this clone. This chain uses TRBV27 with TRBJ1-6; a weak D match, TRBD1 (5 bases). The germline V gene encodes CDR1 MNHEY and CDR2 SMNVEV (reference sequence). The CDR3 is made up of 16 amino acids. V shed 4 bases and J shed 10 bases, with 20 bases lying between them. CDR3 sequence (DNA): TGTGCCAGCAGTTGGGTAACTGGTGACAGCCACTCACCCCTCCACTTT. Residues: CASSWVTGDSHSPLHF.

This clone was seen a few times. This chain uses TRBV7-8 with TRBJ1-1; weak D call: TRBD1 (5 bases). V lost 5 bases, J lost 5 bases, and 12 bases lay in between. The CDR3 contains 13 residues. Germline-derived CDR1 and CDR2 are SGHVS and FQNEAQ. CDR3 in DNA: TGTGCCAGCAGCCCGGTGGAGGGGACTGAAGCTTTCTTT. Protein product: CASSPVEGTEAFF.

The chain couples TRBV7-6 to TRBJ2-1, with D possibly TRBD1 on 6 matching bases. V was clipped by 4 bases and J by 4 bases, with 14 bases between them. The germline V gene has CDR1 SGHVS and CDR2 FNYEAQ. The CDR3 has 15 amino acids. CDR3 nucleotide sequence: TGTGCCAGCAGCTCACAGGGAGACCGGTACAATGAGCAGTTCTTC. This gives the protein CASSSQGDRYNEQFF.

CDR3 DNA sequence: TGTGCCAGCAGTGAAAGCGGGGGCACCGACAATGAGCAGTTCTTC. Its protein product is CASSESGGTDNEQFF. The chain combines TRBV25-1 with TRBJ2-1, with 8 bases lining up with TRBD2. V shed 2 bases and J 5 bases; nucleotides not matched to a gene: 5. Germline V CDR1 and CDR2: MGHDK, SYGVNS. The CDR3 is made up of 15 amino acids.

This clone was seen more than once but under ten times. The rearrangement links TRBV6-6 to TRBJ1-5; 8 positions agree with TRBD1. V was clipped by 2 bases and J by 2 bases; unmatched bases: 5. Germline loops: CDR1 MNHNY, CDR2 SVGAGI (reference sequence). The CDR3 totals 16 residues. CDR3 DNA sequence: TGTGCCAGCAGTTACGGCGACAGGGGTGGCAATCAGCCCCAGCATTTT. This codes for CASSYGDRGGNQPQHF.

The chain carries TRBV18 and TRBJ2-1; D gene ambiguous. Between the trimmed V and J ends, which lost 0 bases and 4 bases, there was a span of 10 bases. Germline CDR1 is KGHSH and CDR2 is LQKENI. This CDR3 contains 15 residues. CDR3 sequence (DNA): TGTGCCAGCTCACCACCTTTACAGCTTTACAATGAGCAGTTCTTC. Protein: CASSPPLQLYNEQFF.

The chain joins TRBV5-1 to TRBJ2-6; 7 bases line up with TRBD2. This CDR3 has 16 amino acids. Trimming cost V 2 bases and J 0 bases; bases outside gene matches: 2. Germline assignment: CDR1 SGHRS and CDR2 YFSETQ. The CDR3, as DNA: TGCGCCAGCAGCTTTGGGGGGGACTCTGGGGCCAACGTCCTGACTTTC. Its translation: CASSFGGDSGANVLTF.

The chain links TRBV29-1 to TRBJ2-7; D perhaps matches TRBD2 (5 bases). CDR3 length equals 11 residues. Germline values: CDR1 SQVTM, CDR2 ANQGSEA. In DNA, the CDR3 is TGCAGTTTTAAGGCGGGTACCGAGCAGTACTTC. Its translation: CSFKAGTEQYF.

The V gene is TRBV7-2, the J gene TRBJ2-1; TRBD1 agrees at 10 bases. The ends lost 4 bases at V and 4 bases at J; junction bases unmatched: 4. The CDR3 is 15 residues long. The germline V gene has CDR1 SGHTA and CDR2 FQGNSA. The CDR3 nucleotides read TGTGCCAGCAGCTCAGACAGGGGGCGGTACAATGAGCAGTTCTTC. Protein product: CASSSDRGRYNEQFF. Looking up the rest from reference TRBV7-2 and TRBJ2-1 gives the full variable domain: GAGVSQSPSNKVTEKGKDVELRCDPISGHTALYWYRQSLGQGLEFLIYFQGNSAPDKSGLPSDRFSAERTGGSVSTLTIQRTQQEDSAVYLCASSSDRGRYNEQFFGPGTRLTVL.

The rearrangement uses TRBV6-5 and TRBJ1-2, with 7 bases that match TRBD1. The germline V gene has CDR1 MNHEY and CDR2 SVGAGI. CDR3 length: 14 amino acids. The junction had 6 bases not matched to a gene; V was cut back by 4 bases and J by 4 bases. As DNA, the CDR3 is TGTGCCAGCAGTTCCCCGGGACAGCTCTATGGCTACACCTTC. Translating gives CASSSPGQLYGYTF.

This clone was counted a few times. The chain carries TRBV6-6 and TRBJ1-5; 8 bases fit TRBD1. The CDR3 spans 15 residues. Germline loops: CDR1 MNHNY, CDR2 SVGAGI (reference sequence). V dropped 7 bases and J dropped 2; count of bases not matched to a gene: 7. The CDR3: CASIDQGAGNQPQHF. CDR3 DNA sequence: TGTGCCAGCATCGATCAGGGGGCAGGCAATCAGCCCCAGCATTTT.

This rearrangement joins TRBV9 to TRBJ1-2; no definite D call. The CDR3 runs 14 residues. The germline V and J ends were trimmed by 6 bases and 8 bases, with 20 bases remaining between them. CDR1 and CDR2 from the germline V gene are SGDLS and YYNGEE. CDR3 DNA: TGTGCCAGCAACCAATCCCCGACCTCCGGGGGCTACACCTTC. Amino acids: CASNQSPTSGGYTF.

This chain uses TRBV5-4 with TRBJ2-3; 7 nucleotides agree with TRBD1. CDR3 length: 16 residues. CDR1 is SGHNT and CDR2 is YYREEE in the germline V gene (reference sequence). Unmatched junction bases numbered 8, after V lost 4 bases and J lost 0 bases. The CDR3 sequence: CASSSTRQGSTDTQYF. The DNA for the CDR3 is TGTGCCAGCAGCAGTACAAGACAGGGAAGCACAGATACGCAGTATTTT.

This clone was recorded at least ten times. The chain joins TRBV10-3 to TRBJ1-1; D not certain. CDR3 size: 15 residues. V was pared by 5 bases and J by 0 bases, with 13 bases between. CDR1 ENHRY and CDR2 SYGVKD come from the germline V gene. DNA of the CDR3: TGTGCCATCAGTCGATCTCCTACAGTGAACACTGAAGCTTTCTTT. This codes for CAISRSPTVNTEAFF.

CDR3 amino acids: CASSSNRGNTEAFF. The CDR3 nucleotides are TGTGCCAGCAGCTCAAACAGGGGGAACACTGAAGCTTTCTTT. The chain joins TRBV7-9 to TRBJ1-1, with 7 bases identical to TRBD1. Germline loops: CDR1 SEHNR, CDR2 FQNEAQ (reference sequence). The CDR3 spans 14 residues. V dropped 4 bases and J dropped 1; count of bases not matched to a gene: 3.

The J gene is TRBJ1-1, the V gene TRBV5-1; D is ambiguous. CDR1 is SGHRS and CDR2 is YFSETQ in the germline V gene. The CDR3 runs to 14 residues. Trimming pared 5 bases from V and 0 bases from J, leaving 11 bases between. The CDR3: CASREGTMNTEAFF. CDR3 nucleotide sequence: TGCGCCAGCAGGGAGGGTACCATGAACACTGAAGCTTTCTTT.

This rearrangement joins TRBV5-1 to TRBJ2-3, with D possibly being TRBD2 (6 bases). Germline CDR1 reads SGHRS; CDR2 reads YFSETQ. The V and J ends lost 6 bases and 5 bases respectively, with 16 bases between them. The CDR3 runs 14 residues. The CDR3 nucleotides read TGCGCCAGCACCCCGGGGGAGGTCGGAGATACGCAGTATTTT. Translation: CASTPGEVGDTQYF.

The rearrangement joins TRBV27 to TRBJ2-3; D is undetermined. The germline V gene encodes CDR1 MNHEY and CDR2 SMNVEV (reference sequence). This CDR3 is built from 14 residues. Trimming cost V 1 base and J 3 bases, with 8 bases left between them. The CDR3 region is CASSLYFGTDTQYF. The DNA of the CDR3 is TGTGCCAGCAGTTTATACTTCGGGACAGATACGCAGTATTTT.

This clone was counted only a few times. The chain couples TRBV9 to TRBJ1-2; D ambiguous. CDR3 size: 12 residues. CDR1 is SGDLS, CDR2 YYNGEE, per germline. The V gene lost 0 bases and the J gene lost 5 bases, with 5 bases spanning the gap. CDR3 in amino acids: CASSVAPYGYTF. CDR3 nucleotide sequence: TGTGCCAGCAGCGTAGCTCCGTATGGCTACACCTTC.

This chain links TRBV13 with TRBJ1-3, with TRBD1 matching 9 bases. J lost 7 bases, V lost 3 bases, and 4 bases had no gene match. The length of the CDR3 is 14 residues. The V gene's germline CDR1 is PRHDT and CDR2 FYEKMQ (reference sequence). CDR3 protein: CASSLDRGENTIYF. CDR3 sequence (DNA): TGTGCCAGCAGCTTGGACAGGGGAGAGAACACCATATATTTT.

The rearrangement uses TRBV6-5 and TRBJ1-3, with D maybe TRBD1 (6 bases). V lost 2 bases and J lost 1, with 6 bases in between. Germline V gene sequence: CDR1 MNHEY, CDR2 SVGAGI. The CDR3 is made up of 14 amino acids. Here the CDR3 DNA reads TGTGCCAGCAGTTACAGGGGGTCTGGAAACACCATATATTTT. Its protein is CASSYRGSGNTIYF.